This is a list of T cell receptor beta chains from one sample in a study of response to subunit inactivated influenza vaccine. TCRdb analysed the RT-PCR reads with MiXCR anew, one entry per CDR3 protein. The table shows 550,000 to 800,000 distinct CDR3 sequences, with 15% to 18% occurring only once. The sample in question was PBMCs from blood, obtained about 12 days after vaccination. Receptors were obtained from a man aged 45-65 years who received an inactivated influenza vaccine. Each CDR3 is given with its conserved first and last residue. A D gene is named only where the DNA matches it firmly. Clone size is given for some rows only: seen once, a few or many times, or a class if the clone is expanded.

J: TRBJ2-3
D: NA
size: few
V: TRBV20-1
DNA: TGCAGTGCCACAAAAGGAGCTCTCTCTGCAGATACGCAGTATTTT
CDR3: CSATKGALSADTQYF

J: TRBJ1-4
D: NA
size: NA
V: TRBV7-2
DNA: TGTGCCAGCAGCTTAGCGGGACGACCTGAAAAACTGTTTTTT
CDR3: CASSLAGRPEKLFF

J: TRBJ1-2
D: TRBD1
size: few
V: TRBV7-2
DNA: TGTGCCAGCAGCCCCGCCGGCAGGGGGTACGGCTACACCTTC
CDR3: CASSPAGRGYGYTF

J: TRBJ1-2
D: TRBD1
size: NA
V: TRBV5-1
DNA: TGCGCCAGCAGCTTGGGGACAGGGGAAGGCTATGGCTACACCTTC
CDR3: CASSLGTGEGYGYTF

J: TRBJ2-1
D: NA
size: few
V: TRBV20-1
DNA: TGCAGTGCTAGAGATTTTGGGGACGCCGGTAATGAGCAGTTCTTC
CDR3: CSARDFGDAGNEQFF

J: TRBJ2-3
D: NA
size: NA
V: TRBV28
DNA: TGTGCCAGCAGTTTTATAACAGCGTCCCATTCAGATACGCAGTCTTTT
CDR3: CASSFITASHSDTQSF

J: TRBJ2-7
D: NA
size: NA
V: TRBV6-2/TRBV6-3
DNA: TGTGCCAGCAGCTCCCCGGCAGGTGACTACGAGCAGTACTTC
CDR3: CASSSPAGDYEQYF

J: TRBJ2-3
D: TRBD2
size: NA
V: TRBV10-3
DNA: TGTGCCATCAGAGAGACTAGCGGGGTCACAGATACGCAGTATTTT
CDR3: CAIRETSGVTDTQYF

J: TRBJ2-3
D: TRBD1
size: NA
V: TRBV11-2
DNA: TGTGCCAGCAGCTCACGCCGCGGGACAGGGCGCACAGATACGCAGTATTTT
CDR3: CASSSRRGTGRTDTQYF

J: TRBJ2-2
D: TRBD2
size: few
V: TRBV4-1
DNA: TGCGCCAGCAGCCAAGATTTGTCGCCGGGTGGGGGACTAGCGGGGGGATCGAACACCGGGGAGCTGTTTTTT
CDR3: CASSQDLSPGGGLAGGSNTGELFF

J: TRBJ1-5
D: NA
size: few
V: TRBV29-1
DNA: TGCAGCGTTGCCGGGGGCGCTACGGGTCAGCCCCAGCATTTT
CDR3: CSVAGGATGQPQHF

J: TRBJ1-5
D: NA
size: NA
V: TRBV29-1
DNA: TGCAGCGTGGGGGACGGTCGTCAGCCCCAGCATTTT
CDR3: CSVGDGRQPQHF

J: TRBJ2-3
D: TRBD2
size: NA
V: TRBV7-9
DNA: TGTGCCAGCAGCGTCTCGGGACTAGCGATATTAGGAGATACGCAGTATTTT
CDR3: CASSVSGLAILGDTQYF

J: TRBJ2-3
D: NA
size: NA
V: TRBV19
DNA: TGTGCCAGTAGTATAGTGGCGGACGGACCAGATACGCAGTATTTT
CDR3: CASSIVADGPDTQYF

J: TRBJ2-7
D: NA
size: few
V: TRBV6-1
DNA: TGTGCCAGCAGTGAAGCCAGGGGGGGTGACAAGGCCCCCTACGAGCAGTACTTC
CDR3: CASSEARGGDKAPYEQYF

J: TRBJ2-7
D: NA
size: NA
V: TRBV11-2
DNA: TGTGCCAGCAGCTTAGTGTGGGGTGGGGACTACGAGCAGTACTTC
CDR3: CASSLVWGGDYEQYF

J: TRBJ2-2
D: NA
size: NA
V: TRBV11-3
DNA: TGTGCCAGCAGCTTGCCGGACGGGGAGCTGTTTTTT
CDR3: CASSLPDGELFF

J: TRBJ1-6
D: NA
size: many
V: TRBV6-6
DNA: TGTGCCAGCATTGCGGGCGCGGGATCCTATAATTCACCCCTCCACTTT
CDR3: CASIAGAGSYNSPLHF

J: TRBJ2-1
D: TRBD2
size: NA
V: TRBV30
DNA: TGTGCCTGGAGTGTATTCTGGACTAGCGGGCCGGGGCGCTACAATGAGCAGTTCTTC
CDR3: CAWSVFWTSGPGRYNEQFF

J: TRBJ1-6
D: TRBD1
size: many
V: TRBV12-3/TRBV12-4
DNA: TGCGCCAGCAGCTTACAGGGGAATTCACCCCTCCACTTT
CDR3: CASSLQGNSPLHF

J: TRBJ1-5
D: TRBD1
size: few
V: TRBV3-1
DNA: TGTGCCAGCAGTCCAACTCTCGGACAGGGCAATCAGCCCCAGCATTTT
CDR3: CASSPTLGQGNQPQHF

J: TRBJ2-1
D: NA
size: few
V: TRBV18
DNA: TGTGCCAGCTCACCACCGGGAAGGGCTAGTGAGCAGTTCTTC
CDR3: CASSPPGRASEQFF

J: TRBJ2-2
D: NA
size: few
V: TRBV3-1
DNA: TGTGCCAGCAGCCAAGATACCCTGACAGCCTGGAACACCGGGGAGCTGTTTTTT
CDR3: CASSQDTLTAWNTGELFF

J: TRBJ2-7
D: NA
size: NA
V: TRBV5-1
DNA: TGCGCCAGCAGCTTGGCCCCAGCGGATCCAGCCTACGAGCAGTACTTC
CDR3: CASSLAPADPAYEQYF

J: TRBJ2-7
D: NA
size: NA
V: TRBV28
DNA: TGTGCCAGCGGTCAGCCATTCGAGCAGTACTTC
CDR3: CASGQPFEQYF

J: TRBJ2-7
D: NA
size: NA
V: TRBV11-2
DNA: TGTGCCAGCAGCTTAGGATTGCCCGAGCAGTACTTC
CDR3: CASSLGLPEQYF

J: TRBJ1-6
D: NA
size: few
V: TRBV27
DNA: TGTGCCAGCAGTCTCTCACAGACCGGGGGGTACAATTCACCCCTCCACTTT
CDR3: CASSLSQTGGYNSPLHF

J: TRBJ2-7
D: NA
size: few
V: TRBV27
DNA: TGTGCCAGCAGTTTAGCCCCTCCGGGGGCATCCTACGAGCAGTACTTC
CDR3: CASSLAPPGASYEQYF

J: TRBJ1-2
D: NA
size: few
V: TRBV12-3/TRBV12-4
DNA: TGTGCCAGCAGCCAGACAGGCACTAATGGCTACACCTTC
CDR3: CASSQTGTNGYTF

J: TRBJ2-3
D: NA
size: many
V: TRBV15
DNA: TGTGCCACCAGCAGAGGTGGGAGTACAGATACGCAGTATTTT
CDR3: CATSRGGSTDTQYF

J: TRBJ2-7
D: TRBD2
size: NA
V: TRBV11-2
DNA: TGTGCCAGCAGCGGACTAGCGGGACTTGGAGGGGGGGAGCAGTACTTC
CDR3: CASSGLAGLGGGEQYF

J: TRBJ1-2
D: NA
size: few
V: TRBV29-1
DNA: TGCAGCGTTGCAGGAAGGGCTAACTATGGCTACACCTTC
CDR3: CSVAGRANYGYTF

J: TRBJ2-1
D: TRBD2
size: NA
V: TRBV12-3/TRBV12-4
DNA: TGTGCCAGCAGAACCGGGACTAGACCTTACAATGAGCAGTTCTTC
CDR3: CASRTGTRPYNEQFF